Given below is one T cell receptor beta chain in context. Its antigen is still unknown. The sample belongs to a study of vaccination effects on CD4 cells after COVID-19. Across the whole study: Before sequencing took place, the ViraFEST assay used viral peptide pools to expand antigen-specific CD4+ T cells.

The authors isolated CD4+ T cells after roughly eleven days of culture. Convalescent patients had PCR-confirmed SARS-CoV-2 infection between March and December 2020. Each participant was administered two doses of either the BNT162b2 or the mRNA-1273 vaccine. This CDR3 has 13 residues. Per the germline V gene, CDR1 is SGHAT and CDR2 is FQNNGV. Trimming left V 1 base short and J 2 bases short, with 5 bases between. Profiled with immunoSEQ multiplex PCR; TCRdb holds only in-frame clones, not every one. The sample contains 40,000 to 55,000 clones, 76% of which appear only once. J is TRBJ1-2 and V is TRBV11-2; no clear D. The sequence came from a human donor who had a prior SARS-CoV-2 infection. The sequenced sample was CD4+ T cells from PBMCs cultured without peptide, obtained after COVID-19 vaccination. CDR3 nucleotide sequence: TGTGCCAGCAGCTTAGGGCGGAACTATGGCTACACCTTC. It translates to CASSLGRNYGYTF. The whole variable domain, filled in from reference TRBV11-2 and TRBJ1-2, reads EAGVAQSPRYKIIEKRQSVAFWCNPISGHATLYWYQQILGQGPKLLIQFQNNGVVDDSQLPKDRFSAERLKGVDSTLKIQPAKLEDSAVYLCASSLGRNYGYTFGSGTRLTVV.